The 10 T cell receptor beta chains presented below share a single source sample, sequenced in a study of blood T cell repertoires in COVID-19. TCRdb keeps only in-frame clones here, not all; method: immunoSEQ multiplex PCR. The table lists some 130,000 clones, 90% of them singletons, with about 3.5% in the top ten. Sequencing input: peripheral blood. Receptors were obtained from a man in his fifties with active COVID-19.

As to this clone: Other DNA variants within this sample encode the same CDR3. This chain connects TRBV6-5 to TRBJ1-1, with 9 bases that match TRBD1. With 5 bases clipped from V and 2 bases from J, the junction kept 3 bases outside the gene matches. CDR3 size: 14 residues. Germline CDR1 reads MNHEY; CDR2 reads SVGAGI. The CDR3 DNA reads TGTGCCAGCAGTCCGGGACAGGGCAACACTGAAGCTTTCTTT. This codes for CASSPGQGNTEAFF.

Details on this clone: Other DNA sequences from this sample encode an identical CDR3 as well. This chain uses TRBV3-1 (or the pseudogene TRBV3-2) with TRBJ1-5, with D perhaps matching TRBD1 (5 bases). Trimming removed 1 base at V and 4 bases at J, with 8 bases between. The CDR3 spans 14 residues. Germline V gene sequence: CDR1 LGHDT, CDR2 YNNKEL (reference sequence). The CDR3 region has the DNA TGTGCCAGCAGCCAAGGGTACAGGAATCAGCCCCAGCATTTT. Encoded protein: CASSQGYRNQPQHF.

V and J are TRBV28 and TRBJ2-4; D gene uncertain. This CDR3 comprises 14 residues. The germline CDR1 and CDR2 sequences are MDHEN and SYDVKM. Deletions cut 7 bases from V and 15 bases from J, with 25 bases between. The CDR3 region has the DNA TGTGCCAGCACCATACCCCTCGCAGGTCGTGTTCCGTACTTC. Translation gives CASTIPLAGRVPYF.

The CDR3 bases are TGCGCCAGCAGCTTCGGGACAACCTTCTCTGGGGCCAACGTCCTGACTTTC. Translating gives CASSFGTTFSGANVLTF. J is TRBJ2-6 and V is TRBV5-1; possible D gene TRBD1, 6 bases. From germline, CDR1 is SGHRS and CDR2 YFSETQ. V gave up 2 bases and J gave up 0 bases, with 12 bases separating them. CDR3 length equals 17 residues.

The chain links TRBV5-4 to TRBJ2-3; D gene unclear. Trimming left V 4 bases short and J 2 bases short, with 11 bases between. Germline V lookup: CDR1 SGHNT, CDR2 YYREEE (reference sequence). CDR3 length: 14 amino acids. The CDR3 DNA follows: TGTGCCAGCAGCGCGGAGTTACACACAGATACGCAGTATTTT. It yields the protein CASSAELHTDTQYF.

The CDR3 loop reads CATSDLRGAAGEQETQYF. The CDR3 region has the DNA TGTGCCACCAGTGATTTGCGGGGGGCAGCGGGAGAGCAAGAGACCCAGTACTTC. The chain is built from TRBV24-1 and TRBJ2-5; 8 nucleotides line up with TRBD2. CDR1 and CDR2 from the germline V gene are KGHDR and SFDVKD. V lost 0 bases to trimming and J lost 2 bases; unmatched junction nucleotides: 10. The CDR3 runs 18 residues.

The CDR3 loop is CASSLGTGRGELFF. CDR3 DNA: TGTGCCAGCAGCTTGGGGACAGGGAGAGGGGAGCTGTTTTTT. The chain joins TRBV5-6 to TRBJ2-2; the match to TRBD1 covers 8 bases. V lost 0 bases, J lost 8 bases, and 3 bases stayed unmatched. This CDR3 spans 14 amino acids. CDR1 and CDR2 from the germline V gene are SGHDT and YYEEEE.

The V and J genes are TRBV25-1 and TRBJ1-2; the D is unclear. Trimming shortened V by 3 bases and J by 5 bases, and 10 bases separated the two germline ends. The CDR3 length is 13 residues. The germline V gene encodes CDR1 MGHDK and CDR2 SYGVNS. CDR3 nucleotides: TGTGCCAGCAGTGACCTGATGACTTATGGCTACACCTTC. It translates to CASSDLMTYGYTF.

V is TRBV18 and J is TRBJ2-5; TRBD2 agrees at 8 bases. The germline V gene encodes CDR1 KGHSH and CDR2 LQKENI. The CDR3 consists of 13 residues. Trimming removed 8 bases from V and 1 base from J; junction bases left unmatched: 3. This chain's CDR3 is CASAGTSQETQYF. CDR3 coding DNA: TGTGCCAGCGCCGGGACTAGCCAAGAGACCCAGTACTTC.

This sequence joins TRBV27 and TRBJ2-1; 8 bases are a match to TRBD2. The V segment lost 2 bases and the J segment 0 bases; nucleotides outside the gene matches: 0. The CDR3 loop spans 15 amino acids. Germline-derived CDR1 and CDR2 are MNHEY and SMNVEV (reference sequence). The CDR3 is CASSLLAGSYNEQFF. The CDR3 DNA reads as TGTGCCAGCAGTTTACTAGCGGGCTCCTACAATGAGCAGTTCTTC.